This TCR beta chain appears in the sequencing data of a study of T cells in localized non-small cell lung cancer. The study, taken as a whole, reports: Those with higher blood T cell density had longer overall survival. In uninvolved adjacent lung, T cell clonality reached its highest value, exceeding tumor.

Sequencing used immunoSEQ multiplex PCR; TCRdb keeps in-frame clones, though not all of them. The table has approximately 7,100 clones, about 92% seen once. The length of the CDR3 is 16 residues. Germline CDR1 and CDR2: SGHAT and FQNNGV. Deletions cut 0 bases from V and 5 bases from J, with 16 bases between. As regards this clone: Its antigen is unidentified.

This chain joins TRBV11-2 and TRBJ2-5, with TRBD2 as a possible D gene (5 bases). The receptor was isolated from a male donor aged 60 or older with stage II lung adenocarcinoma. This sample comprised peripheral blood mononuclear cells, obtained before any cancer treatment. CDR3: CASSLDRGLGRETQYF. In DNA form, the CDR3 reads TGTGCCAGCAGCTTAGATCGGGGTCTGGGTCGGGAGACCCAGTACTTC.